Listed below are T cell receptor beta chains from one sample, sequenced in a study of cytomegalovirus exposure and HLA in healthy donors. The method was immunoSEQ multiplex PCR; TCRdb's version includes in-frame clones alone and lacks a portion of them. The sample shows roughly 190,000 clones, and about 6% sits with its ten largest clones. Sequencing used PBMCs. The receptors come from a young man in good health and CMV-seronegative. The conserved cysteine and the conserved F or W are not part of the CDR3 here. Each record gives: V gene, J gene, CDR3 protein.

v_call: TRBV2; j_call: TRBJ1-5; cdr3_aa: ASSGQALHSNQPQH
v_call: TRBV5-1; j_call: TRBJ2-7; cdr3_aa: ASSLGVSSGSYEQY
v_call: TRBV7-8; j_call: TRBJ1-1; cdr3_aa: ASSPNRDTEAF
v_call: TRBV7-9; j_call: TRBJ1-2; cdr3_aa: ASSPDRVHT
v_call: TRBV19; j_call: TRBJ1-2; cdr3_aa: ASTDGGDGYT
v_call: TRBV2; j_call: TRBJ2-3; cdr3_aa: ASVGGARSTDTQY
v_call: TRBV25-1; j_call: TRBJ1-4; cdr3_aa: ASSVRSGQNEKLF
v_call: TRBV7-6; j_call: TRBJ1-5; cdr3_aa: ASSLEAWARGPNQPQH
v_call: TRBV5-1; j_call: TRBJ1-5; cdr3_aa: ASSPEGGEYQPQH
v_call: TRBV18; j_call: TRBJ2-5; cdr3_aa: ASSPLPGETQY
v_call: TRBV4-1; j_call: TRBJ1-2; cdr3_aa: ASSQGADGYT
v_call: TRBV10-1; j_call: TRBJ2-3; cdr3_aa: ASSTDYPDTQY
v_call: TRBV19; j_call: TRBJ1-2; cdr3_aa: ASSIQGAQGNYGYT
v_call: TRBV27; j_call: TRBJ2-3; cdr3_aa: ASTPPAPGTDTQY
v_call: TRBV7-9; j_call: TRBJ2-7; cdr3_aa: ASSLEGAVSYEQY
v_call: TRBV6-6; j_call: TRBJ1-1; cdr3_aa: ASSNTGGGAF
v_call: TRBV19; j_call: TRBJ2-7; cdr3_aa: ASSMSAGAYEQY
v_call: TRBV7-2; j_call: TRBJ2-7; cdr3_aa: ASSPNSGGSTANEQY
v_call: TRBV19; j_call: TRBJ2-2; cdr3_aa: ASRGDTGELF
v_call: TRBV9; j_call: TRBJ1-1; cdr3_aa: ASSVDGNTEAF
v_call: TRBV15; j_call: TRBJ1-1; cdr3_aa: ATSRGGPAGTEAF
v_call: TRBV10-3; j_call: TRBJ1-5; cdr3_aa: AISDPGRPQH
v_call: TRBV11-1; j_call: TRBJ1-2; cdr3_aa: ASSLNEGQGHGYT
v_call: TRBV7-6; j_call: TRBJ2-2; cdr3_aa: ASSKSDTGELF